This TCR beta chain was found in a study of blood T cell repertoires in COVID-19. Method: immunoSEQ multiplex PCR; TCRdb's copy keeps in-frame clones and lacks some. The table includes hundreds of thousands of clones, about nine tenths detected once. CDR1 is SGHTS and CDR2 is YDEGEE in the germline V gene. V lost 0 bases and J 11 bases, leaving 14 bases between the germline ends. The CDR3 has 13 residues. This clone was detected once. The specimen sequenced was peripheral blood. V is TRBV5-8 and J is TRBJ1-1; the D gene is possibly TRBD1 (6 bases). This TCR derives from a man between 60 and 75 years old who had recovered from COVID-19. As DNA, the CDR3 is TGTGCCAGCAGCTTGGCCAGGGGAACGGGGGCTTTCTTT. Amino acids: CASSLARGTGAFF.